The 31 T cell receptor beta chains below were found in one sample sequenced in a study of cytomegalovirus exposure and HLA in healthy donors. Both 60 Vbeta primers and 13 Jbeta primers went into the PCR. Sequencing was performed with immunoSEQ multiplex PCR; in TCRdb, only in-frame clones are kept and a portion is missing. The sample includes over 130,000 clones, roughly 87% of them seen just once. Sequenced input: PBMCs. The source is a middle-aged woman in good health and CMV-seronegative.

This clone was observed once. The chain is built from TRBV7-9 and TRBJ1-1; maybe TRBD1 (6 bases). Trimming removed 6 bases from V and 1 base from J, with 9 bases in between. Germline V CDR1 and CDR2: SEHNR, FQNEAQ (reference sequence). The CDR3 runs to 13 residues. The CDR3 DNA is TGTGCCAGCAGGGGACACCCGAACACTGAAGCTTTCTTT. This gives the protein CASRGHPNTEAFF. Full variable domain (outside the CDR3, taken from reference TRBV7-9 and TRBJ1-1): DTGVSQNPRHKITKRGQNVTFRCDPISEHNRLYWYRQTLGQGPEFLTYFQNEAQLEKSRLLSDRFSAERPKGSFSTLEIQRTEQGDSAMYLCASRGHPNTEAFFGQGTRLTVV.

The V and J genes are TRBV7-9 and TRBJ2-7; D may be TRBD2 (6 bases). The V and J ends lost 7 bases and 2 bases respectively, with 18 bases between them. This CDR3 contains 15 residues. The germline CDR1 and CDR2 sequences are SEHNR and FQNEAQ (reference sequence). The DNA for the CDR3 is TGTGCCAGCACCCCGTTCGGGGAGGTTACCTACGAGCAGTACTTC. This gives the protein CASTPFGEVTYEQYF.

This chain connects TRBV28 to TRBJ2-1; D not certain. The germline V and J ends were trimmed by 7 bases and 0 bases, with 13 bases remaining between them. Per germline, CDR1 MDHEN and CDR2 SYDVKM. CDR3 length: 15 amino acids. The CDR3, as DNA: TGTGCCAGCACCCTTACCCAGGTCTCCTACAATGAGCAGTTCTTC. Amino acid sequence: CASTLTQVSYNEQFF.

The CDR3 nucleotides are TGTGCCAGCAGCTTCTCCGAGGGAAACTATGGCTACACCTTC. This translates into CASSFSEGNYGYTF. The chain employs TRBV11-2 and TRBJ1-2, with no clear D. Germline V gene data show CDR1 as SGHAT and CDR2 as FQNNGV. With 3 bases removed from V and 2 bases from J, the gap between germline ends came to 10 bases. CDR3 length: 14 residues.

This clone was recorded only once. The chain has TRBV2 and TRBJ2-1, with a possible D match to TRBD2 (6 bases). CDR1 SNHLY and CDR2 FYNNEI come from the germline V gene. The ends were cut back, 1 base at V and 2 bases at J, with 12 bases in the middle. This CDR3 is 16 amino acids long. CDR3 in DNA: TGTGCCAGCAGTGAAGGGCGGTGGGGGGCCTACAATGAGCAGTTCTTC. The encoded protein is CASSEGRWGAYNEQFF.

The chain has TRBV10-1 and TRBJ2-1; D is ambiguous. CDR1 WNHNN and CDR2 SYGVQD come from the germline V gene (reference sequence). The length of the CDR3 is 11 residues. V lost 3 bases and J lost 8, with 5 bases in between. DNA for the CDR3: TGCGCCAGCAGTGATTCCGATGAGCAGTTCTTC. This translates into CASSDSDEQFF.

V and J are TRBV4-1 and TRBJ2-3; D call uncertain. CDR3 length: 14 residues. Germline V gene data show CDR1 as MGHRA and CDR2 as YSYEKL. Deletions cut 2 bases from V and 4 bases from J, with 10 bases between. CDR3 in DNA: TGCGCCAGCAGCCAAATGCCAGTGGCAGATACGCAGTATTTT. Residues: CASSQMPVADTQYF.

This clone has only a few counts. The genes are TRBV6-6 and TRBJ2-7; 8 nucleotides match TRBD2. J lost 0 bases, V lost 6 bases, and 4 bases had no gene match. Germline V CDR1 and CDR2: MNHNY, SVGAGI (reference sequence). This CDR3 has 14 amino acids. The CDR3 nucleotides are TGTGCCAGCAGCTTTAGCGGGAACTCCTACGAGCAGTACTTC. Its protein is CASSFSGNSYEQYF.

The sample holds one count of this clone. V gene TRBV7-2 combines with J gene TRBJ2-5; possible D gene TRBD2, 7 bases. The germline V gene has CDR1 SGHTA and CDR2 FQGNSA. This CDR3 has 16 amino acids. Trimming shortened V by 0 bases and J by 4 bases, and 15 bases separated the two germline ends. The CDR3 loop is CASSLAGRTAAETQYF. DNA of the CDR3: TGTGCCAGCAGCTTAGCCGGGAGGACAGCGGCAGAGACCCAGTACTTC.

CDR3: CASSLAPGARATGELFF. CDR3 DNA: TGTGCCAGCAGCTTAGCCCCGGGAGCGCGAGCCACCGGGGAGCTGTTTTTT. The chain combines TRBV7-9 with TRBJ2-2; perhaps TRBD2 as D (6 bases). The V and J ends lost 0 bases and 4 bases respectively, with 15 bases between them. Germline V gene sequence: CDR1 SEHNR, CDR2 FQNEAQ (reference sequence). The CDR3 length is 17 residues. The whole variable domain, remainder taken from reference TRBV7-9 and TRBJ2-2, is DTGVSQNPRHKITKRGQNVTFRCDPISEHNRLYWYRQTLGQGPEFLTYFQNEAQLEKSRLLSDRFSAERPKGSFSTLEIQRTEQGDSAMYLCASSLAPGARATGELFFGEGSRLTVL.

This chain uses TRBV7-9 with TRBJ2-7, with 7 nucleotides matching TRBD1. CDR1 is SEHNR and CDR2 is FQNEAQ in the germline V gene (reference sequence). This CDR3 comprises 14 residues. Germline trimming cut 5 bases from V and 2 bases from J; bases unmatched to any gene: 6. CDR3 coding DNA: TGTGCCAGCAGCCGTCCGGACAGGCCCTACGAGCAGTACTTC. This gives the protein CASSRPDRPYEQYF. The full variable domain, in which reference TRBV7-9 and TRBJ2-7 provide the parts outside the CDR3, is DTGVSQNPRHKITKRGQNVTFRCDPISEHNRLYWYRQTLGQGPEFLTYFQNEAQLEKSRLLSDRFSAERPKGSFSTLEIQRTEQGDSAMYLCASSRPDRPYEQYFGPGTRLTVT.

This sequence joins TRBV5-4 and TRBJ2-3; 8 bases are shared with TRBD2. Germline V gene data show CDR1 as SGHNT and CDR2 as YYREEE (reference sequence). This CDR3 is built from 15 residues. The V segment lost 3 bases and the J segment 1 base; nucleotides outside the gene matches: 4. This CDR3 is CASSSLREGTDTQYF. The CDR3 nucleotides are TGTGCCAGCAGCTCGTTGCGGGAGGGCACAGATACGCAGTATTTT.

This rearrangement joins TRBV19 to TRBJ2-2, with TRBD2 as a possible D gene (5 bases). Germline loops: CDR1 LNHDA, CDR2 SQIVND (reference sequence). This CDR3 region has 15 residues. Trimming left V 3 bases short and J 5 bases short, with 13 bases between. The CDR3: CASSIARWRTGELFF. Here the CDR3 DNA reads TGTGCCAGTAGTATCGCCAGATGGAGGACCGGGGAGCTGTTTTTT.

The genes are TRBV6-5 and TRBJ1-1, with a tentative D call TRBD1 (5 bases). The CDR3 length is 14 residues. Trimming cost V 10 bases and J 1 base, with 16 bases left between them. Germline lookup yields CDR1 MNHEY and CDR2 SVGAGI. Here the CDR3 reads CAIQSRAPNTEAFF. CDR3 DNA sequence: TGTGCCATCCAATCCAGGGCCCCGAACACTGAAGCTTTCTTT.

The chain uses TRBV20-1 and TRBJ2-1; D is unclear. Germline CDR1 DFQATT, CDR2 SNEGSKA (reference sequence). This CDR3 spans 10 amino acids. The ends were cut back, 2 bases at V and 10 bases at J, with 6 bases in the middle. The CDR3 region is CSARRVEQFF. The DNA for the CDR3 is TGCAGTGCTAGACGCGTAGAGCAGTTCTTC.

The V and J genes are TRBV7-2 and TRBJ1-2; TRBD1 matches 11 bases. J gave up 4 bases and V 5 bases, and 3 bases lay outside the gene matches. Looked up from germline, CDR1 is SGHTA and CDR2 is FQGNSA. The CDR3 totals 14 residues. CDR3 amino acids: CASSPDRGPYGYTF. CDR3 DNA sequence: TGTGCCAGCAGCCCGGACAGGGGGCCCTATGGCTACACCTTC.

The gene calls are TRBV27 and TRBJ2-1; TRBD2 aligns across 7 bases. This CDR3 is built from 15 residues. The V gene end was trimmed by 4 bases and the J gene end by 4 bases; junction bases not matched to a gene: 7. The germline V gene has CDR1 MNHEY and CDR2 SMNVEV (reference sequence). For the CDR3, the DNA is TGTGCCAGCAGTTCCGCCGGGACTACATACAATGAGCAGTTCTTC. It encodes CASSSAGTTYNEQFF.

The count of this clone is one. This chain joins TRBV5-1 and TRBJ1-2, with no clear D. V was clipped by 0 bases and J by 8 bases, with 17 bases between them. Germline V CDR1 and CDR2: SGHRS, YFSETQ. The CDR3 has 15 amino acids. For the CDR3, the DNA is TGCGCCAGCAGCTTGGATGCGGGTTATAGTATCGGCTACACCTTC. Its translation: CASSLDAGYSIGYTF.

The chain links TRBV10-3 to TRBJ2-1; 11 bases fit TRBD2. Germline V gene sequence: CDR1 ENHRY, CDR2 SYGVKD. V shed 8 bases, J shed 8 bases, and the junction held 2 bases outside the gene matches. The CDR3 covers 12 residues. CDR3 sequence: CAIGGLADEQFF. In DNA, the CDR3 is TGTGCCATCGGGGGACTAGCGGATGAGCAGTTCTTC.

About this clone itself: At one boundary the junction diverges from the germline segment, which might be a read error. J is TRBJ1-3 and V is TRBV7-9; D is uncertain. CDR3 length equals 14 residues. The germline CDR1 and CDR2 sequences are SEHNR and FQNEAQ (reference sequence). As DNA, the CDR3 is TGTTCCAGCAGCTTCCAGTTGGCTGGAAACACCATATATTTT. It is translated as CSSSFQLAGNTIYF.

V gene TRBV5-1 combines with J gene TRBJ2-1, with 8 bases aligning to TRBD1. Germline lookup yields CDR1 SGHRS and CDR2 YFSETQ. This CDR3 is built from 15 residues. The trim removed 4 bases at V and 7 bases at J, leaving 10 bases unmatched. The CDR3 protein is CASSLGQAGLNEQFF. The CDR3 DNA reads as TGCGCCAGCAGCCTGGGACAGGCGGGCCTGAATGAGCAGTTCTTC.

This chain joins TRBV7-9 and TRBJ1-2; no definite D call. Trimming cost V 5 bases and J 0 bases, with 13 bases left between them. The CDR3 consists of 15 residues. Germline V gives CDR1 SEHNR, CDR2 FQNEAQ (reference sequence). For the CDR3, the DNA is TGTGCCAGCAGCCTAGATGGTGGCTCTAACTATGGCTACACCTTC. This codes for CASSLDGGSNYGYTF.

The CDR3 DNA reads TGTGCCAGCAGCCACTGGGCAGCTGGGGGGAAGGGACCCTATGGCTACACCTTC. Protein: CASSHWAAGGKGPYGYTF. The V call is TRBV11-2, the J call TRBJ1-2; D perhaps matches TRBD1 (5 bases). V was pared by 5 bases and J by 4 bases, with 26 bases between. This CDR3 comprises 18 residues. Germline CDR1 SGHAT, CDR2 FQNNGV.

This chain links TRBV28 with TRBJ1-2; no definite D call. V lost 5 bases and J lost 0, with 7 bases in between. Germline CDR1 is MDHEN and CDR2 is SYDVKM. The CDR3 sequence is 13 residues long. DNA of the CDR3: TGTGCCAGCAGTATATCTGCTAACTATGGCTACACCTTC. This translates into CASSISANYGYTF.

The DNA for the CDR3 is TGCGCCAGCAGCCAAGCTCGCGGGGAGTACGAGCAGTACTTC. Protein product: CASSQARGEYEQYF. The chain has TRBV4-1 and TRBJ2-7, with D perhaps matching TRBD2 (6 bases). CDR1 is MGHRA, CDR2 YSYEKL, per germline. CDR3 length equals 14 residues. Trimming stripped 1 base from V and 4 bases from J, with 11 bases between.

A note on this clone: The sample contains more than one DNA sequence encoding this CDR3. The rearrangement links TRBV5-4 to TRBJ1-4; D is undetermined. Germline CDR1 SGHNT, CDR2 YYREEE (reference sequence). V dropped 0 bases and J dropped 2 bases, with 5 bases sitting between them. The CDR3 has 14 residues. CDR3 nucleotides: TGTGCCAGCAGCTTGGCGGGGACTAATGAAAAACTGTTTTTT. This translates into CASSLAGTNEKLFF.

This chain connects TRBV5-1 to TRBJ2-7; TRBD2 aligns across 11 bases. The CDR3 has 17 amino acids. The V gene's germline CDR1 is SGHRS and CDR2 YFSETQ. The ends lost 5 bases at V and 0 bases at J; junction bases unmatched: 10. Here the CDR3 reads CASSHGLAGRSSYEQYF. The CDR3 DNA reads as TGCGCCAGCAGTCATGGACTAGCGGGCCGAAGCTCCTACGAGCAGTACTTC.

The CDR3, as DNA: TGTGCCAGCAGCCAAGGACTAGCGCTCAATGAGCAGTTCTTC. Translated: CASSQGLALNEQFF. The chain links TRBV4-2 to TRBJ2-1; 8 bases align to TRBD2. The trim removed 1 base at V and 6 bases at J, leaving 2 bases unmatched. Germline CDR1 LGHNA, CDR2 YNFKEQ. The CDR3 totals 14 residues.

The CDR3: CASSSGLAGYEQYF. The CDR3 region has the DNA TGTGCCAGCAGCTCGGGACTAGCGGGTTACGAGCAGTACTTC. The chain links TRBV7-2 to TRBJ2-7, with 12 bases lining up with TRBD2. V was clipped by 4 bases and J by 4 bases; unmatched bases: 2. Germline loops: CDR1 SGHTA, CDR2 FQGNSA. CDR3 length: 14 residues.

The CDR3 spells CASSQDRNGGRGEQFF. For the CDR3, the DNA is TGCGCCAGCAGCCAAGATCGAAACGGCGGGAGGGGTGAGCAGTTCTTC. The V gene is TRBV4-1, the J gene TRBJ2-1; 9 bases agree with TRBD2. The CDR3 loop spans 16 amino acids. Germline V gene data show CDR1 as MGHRA and CDR2 as YSYEKL. V shed 0 bases and J 9 bases; nucleotides not matched to a gene: 9.

V is TRBV30 and J is TRBJ2-3; D might be TRBD2 (6 bases). V lost 5 bases and J lost 4, with 19 bases in between. The length of the CDR3 is 15 residues. The germline V gene has CDR1 GTSNPN and CDR2 SVGIG (reference sequence). The CDR3 sequence is CAWGLSRGNSDTQYF. CDR3 nucleotide sequence: TGTGCCTGGGGCTTGTCTCGCGGGAACTCAGATACGCAGTATTTT. Combining the CDR3 with reference TRBV30 and TRBJ2-3 gives the whole variable domain SQTIHQWPATLVQPVGSPLSLECTVEGTSNPNLYWYRQAAGRGLQLLFYSVGIGQISSEVPQNLSASRPQDRQFILSSKKLLLSDSGFYLCAWGLSRGNSDTQYFGPGTRLTVL.